This entry features one T cell receptor beta chain sequence. The data belong to a study of blood T cell repertoires in COVID-19. Study-level information: Spain, Italy and the United States supplied samples that represented acute and convalescent COVID-19. Sources were T cells, B-cell-depleted T cells, or PBMCs; the material itself was cDNA or gDNA.

Cohorts were assigned according to the clinical history that participants reported. Original processing methods: Nucleated cell counts were estimated from reference gene primer amplification. Assay: immunoSEQ multiplex PCR; the TCRdb copy retains only in-frame clones and omits some. V, J and clone size are those of that table, while D and trimming were read from the DNA. Of some 380,000 clones listed, roughly 88% were seen once; the top ten hold approximately 2.1%. The V and J ends lost 3 bases and 5 bases respectively, with 8 bases between them. The CDR3 consists of 13 residues. Germline assignment: CDR1 GTSNPN and CDR2 SVGIG (reference sequence).

The sequence was obtained from a woman aged 40 to 50 with acute COVID-19. The chain combines TRBV30 with TRBJ1-6, with D unclear. Sequenced sample: PBMCs or T cells enriched from blood (not recorded which). As DNA, the CDR3 is TGTGCCTGGAGGATGGCCGATAATTCACCCCTCCACTTT. Translation gives CAWRMADNSPLHF.